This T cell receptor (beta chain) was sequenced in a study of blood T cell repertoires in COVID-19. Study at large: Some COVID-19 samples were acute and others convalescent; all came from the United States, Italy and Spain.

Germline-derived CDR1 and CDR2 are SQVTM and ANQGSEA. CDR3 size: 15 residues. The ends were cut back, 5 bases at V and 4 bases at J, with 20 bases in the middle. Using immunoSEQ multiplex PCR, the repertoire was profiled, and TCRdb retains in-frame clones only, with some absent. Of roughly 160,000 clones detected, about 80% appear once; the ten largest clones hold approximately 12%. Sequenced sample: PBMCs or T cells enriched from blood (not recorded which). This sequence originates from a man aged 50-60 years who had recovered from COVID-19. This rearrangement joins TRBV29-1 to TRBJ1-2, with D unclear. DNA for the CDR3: TGCAGCGTTTTACCCGCGGGCCGAGATCTCTATGGCTACACCTTC. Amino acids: CSVLPAGRDLYGYTF.